The 32 T cell receptor beta chains listed next were all sequenced from one sample in a study of a mutant IDH1 vaccine in newly diagnosed glioma. Using immunoSEQ multiplex PCR, the repertoire was profiled, and TCRdb retains in-frame clones only, with some absent. The sample has approximately 80,000 clones, approximately 78% seen once. Time point meaning: week 47, end of study. Vaccination comprised doses that each held 300 ug of mutant IDH1 20-mer peptide, plus topical imiquimod. These receptors' antigens are unknown. Sequencing used PBMCs, obtained from a glioma patient whose treatment included an IDH1 peptide vaccine. These receptors all stem from a middle-aged man with glioma.

The chain combines TRBV7-2 with TRBJ2-5, with 11 bases that match TRBD1. V lost 0 bases to trimming and J lost 5 bases; unmatched junction nucleotides: 5. Germline lookup yields CDR1 SGHTA and CDR2 FQGNSA. The CDR3 consists of 16 residues. Written as DNA, the CDR3 is TGTGCCAGCAGCTTAGCGGCCGGGACAGGGGGGGAGACCCAGTACTTC. Its protein product is CASSLAAGTGGETQYF.

V and J are TRBV30 and TRBJ2-3; D gene unclear. Trimming stripped 3 bases from V and 2 bases from J, with 6 bases between. Per germline, CDR1 GTSNPN and CDR2 SVGIG (reference sequence). The CDR3 has 12 residues. The chain's CDR3 is CAWRGYTDTQYF. CDR3 nucleotides: TGTGCCTGGAGGGGATACACAGATACGCAGTATTTT.

The chain links TRBV19 to TRBJ1-1, with D uncertain. The ends were cut back, 3 bases at V and 4 bases at J, with 9 bases in the middle. Germline-derived CDR1 and CDR2 are LNHDA and SQIVND (reference sequence). This CDR3 has 13 amino acids. The CDR3 is CASSMEYATEAFF. The CDR3 nucleotides are TGTGCCAGTAGTATGGAGTACGCCACTGAAGCTTTCTTT.

The chain combines TRBV7-9 with TRBJ1-4; D may be TRBD1 (5 bases). CDR1 and CDR2 (germline): SEHNR, FQNEAQ (reference sequence). Trimming left V 10 bases short and J 0 bases short, with 15 bases between. This CDR3 spans 15 amino acids. CDR3 nucleotides: TGTGCCACGGTCCCGGGACTTGCAACTAATGAAAAACTGTTTTTT. Amino acids: CATVPGLATNEKLFF.

As for this clone: The same CDR3 arises from other DNA sequences in this sample as well. This rearrangement joins TRBV5-1 to TRBJ2-3, with no clear D. Germline V gives CDR1 SGHRS, CDR2 YFSETQ. V lost 0 bases to trimming and J lost 3 bases, with 5 bases between them. This CDR3 has 13 amino acids. The CDR3 is CASSLGGTDTQYF. The CDR3 DNA follows: TGCGCCAGCAGCTTGGGGGGAACAGATACGCAGTATTTT.

This clone appeared a single time. The V and J genes are TRBV27 and TRBJ2-5, with D possibly matching TRBD1 (6 bases). The V gene's germline CDR1 is MNHEY and CDR2 SMNVEV (reference sequence). The CDR3 extends over 13 amino acids. Trimming removed 7 bases at V and 5 bases at J, with 14 bases between. The CDR3 bases are TGTGCCAGCAAGGGCAGGGGATATGAGACCCAGTACTTC. The encoded protein is CASKGRGYETQYF.

The V call is TRBV7-2, the J call TRBJ2-7, with D unclear. The CDR3 spans 13 residues. The ends were cut back, 2 bases at V and 3 bases at J, with 8 bases in the middle. Per the germline V gene, CDR1 is SGHTA and CDR2 is FQGNSA. This CDR3 is CASSLLPDYEQYF. As DNA, the CDR3 is TGTGCCAGCAGCTTACTTCCAGACTACGAGCAGTACTTC.

The J gene is TRBJ2-6, the V gene TRBV27, with D maybe TRBD2 (7 bases). The CDR3 contains 20 residues. Germline CDR1 is MNHEY and CDR2 is SMNVEV (reference sequence). V lost 7 bases, J lost 3 bases, and 28 bases lay in between. CDR3: CASTLKGSSGGGNGANVLTF. The CDR3, as DNA: TGTGCCAGCACCCTTAAGGGTTCTTCGGGGGGCGGGAATGGGGCCAACGTCCTGACTTTC.

The gene calls are TRBV4-3 and TRBJ2-1, with 9 nucleotides matching TRBD2. Germline V gives CDR1 LGHNA, CDR2 YSLEER. CDR3 size: 17 residues. With 0 bases clipped from V and 6 bases from J, the junction kept 9 bases outside the gene matches. CDR3 DNA: TGCGCCAGCAGCCAAGATCTTACGGCGGGGGGGCGCAATGAGCAGTTCTTC. Protein product: CASSQDLTAGGRNEQFF.

This chain links TRBV7-8 with TRBJ1-4, with 9 bases fitting TRBD1. This CDR3 comprises 17 residues. Germline CDR1 reads SGHVS; CDR2 reads FQNEAQ. The V gene end was trimmed by 4 bases and the J gene end by 8 bases; junction bases not matched to a gene: 14. CDR3 protein: CASSSNIVTGGWEKLFF. The CDR3 region has the DNA TGTGCCAGCAGCTCGAATATAGTGACAGGGGGGTGGGAAAAACTGTTTTTT.

This rearrangement joins TRBV19 to TRBJ2-2; TRBD2 might be the D (6 bases). V lost 3 bases to trimming and J lost 4 bases, with 15 bases between them. Germline V gene sequence: CDR1 LNHDA, CDR2 SQIVND (reference sequence). The CDR3 runs to 16 residues. CDR3 sequence: CASSIRGGELTGELFF. CDR3 bases: TGTGCCAGTAGTATCCGGGGCGGGGAGCTCACCGGGGAGCTGTTTTTT.

The CDR3 coding sequence is TGTGCCAGCAGCGCGCTGTGGGGGGCAACTGAAGCTTTCTTT. Its protein product is CASSALWGATEAFF. The V and J genes are TRBV9 and TRBJ1-1; possibly TRBD1 for D (6 bases). The CDR3 spans 14 residues. Trimming took off 3 bases at V and 5 bases at J, with 14 bases between the two ends. Germline loops: CDR1 SGDLS, CDR2 YYNGEE.

The genes are TRBV30 and TRBJ1-5, with a weak D call TRBD1 (6 bases). Germline CDR1 is GTSNPN and CDR2 is SVGIG (reference sequence). The CDR3 contains 12 residues. V dropped 2 bases and J dropped 9 bases, with 11 bases sitting between them. The CDR3 loop reads CAWSQGRGPQHF. The CDR3 bases are TGTGCCTGGAGTCAGGGGCGAGGGCCCCAGCATTTT.

The chain recombines TRBV30 with TRBJ1-1, with D unresolved. Germline-derived CDR1 and CDR2 are GTSNPN and SVGIG (reference sequence). Trimming shortened V by 2 bases and J by 0 bases, and 19 bases separated the two germline ends. The CDR3 sequence is 17 residues long. Here the CDR3 reads CAWSPAWRLGLNTEAFF. The CDR3 coding sequence is TGTGCCTGGAGTCCGGCCTGGCGGCTCGGGCTGAACACTGAAGCTTTCTTT.

This clone was observed a handful of times. V usage is TRBV28 and J usage is TRBJ1-2; 10 bases align to TRBD1. This CDR3 spans 14 amino acids. Losses at the gene ends were 6 bases for V and 2 bases for J; bases not matched to a gene: 3. Germline CDR1 reads MDHEN; CDR2 reads SYDVKM. In nucleotides, the CDR3 is TGTGCCAGCAGGGGACAGGGGAGGAACTATGGCTACACCTTC. Encoded protein: CASRGQGRNYGYTF.

This clone has just one count. The CDR3 reads CASSSGQTLAKNIQYF. The DNA for the CDR3 is TGTGCCAGTAGTAGCGGACAGACACTAGCCAAAAACATTCAGTACTTC. The gene calls are TRBV19 and TRBJ2-4; D may be TRBD1 (6 bases). Germline V lookup: CDR1 LNHDA, CDR2 SQIVND (reference sequence). Trimming stripped 4 bases from V and 0 bases from J, with 13 bases between. This CDR3 is built from 16 residues. The full variable domain, completed using reference TRBV19 and TRBJ2-4, is DGGITQSPKYLFRKEGQNVTLSCEQNLNHDAMYWYRQDPGQGLRLIYYSQIVNDFQKGDIAEGYSVSREKKESFPLTVTSAQKNPTAFYLCASSSGQTLAKNIQYFGAGTRLSVL.

The gene calls are TRBV19 and TRBJ2-7, with TRBD1 matching 9 bases. The ends lost 5 bases at V and 5 bases at J; junction bases unmatched: 4. CDR3 length: 13 residues. CDR1 is LNHDA and CDR2 is SQIVND in the germline V gene (reference sequence). CDR3 sequence (DNA): TGTGCCAGTAGTGGACAGGGGAGGAACGAGCAGTACTTC. Protein sequence: CASSGQGRNEQYF.

This rearrangement joins TRBV7-3 to TRBJ2-3; unclear D gene. V lost 0 bases to trimming and J lost 6 bases, with 10 bases between them. The length of the CDR3 is 14 residues. Germline values: CDR1 SGHTA, CDR2 FQGTGA. The CDR3 reads CASSLTLLGDTQYF. CDR3 in DNA: TGTGCCAGCAGCTTAACACTACTGGGGGATACGCAGTATTTT.

This sequence joins TRBV7-9 and TRBJ2-3; unclear D gene. Germline V CDR1 and CDR2: SEHNR, FQNEAQ (reference sequence). This CDR3 has 13 residues. V was pared by 6 bases and J by 2 bases, with 9 bases between. Here the CDR3 reads CASRSDSTDTQYF. In DNA, the CDR3 is TGTGCCAGCAGGTCAGATTCCACAGATACGCAGTATTTT.

The V call is TRBV30, the J call TRBJ2-1; no clear D. Germline V gene data show CDR1 as GTSNPN and CDR2 as SVGIG (reference sequence). CDR3 length equals 14 residues. Here the CDR3 reads CARSPQESYNEQFF. CDR3 in DNA: TGTGCTAGGAGCCCCCAGGAGTCCTACAATGAGCAGTTCTTC. Supplemented by reference TRBV30 and TRBJ2-1, the full variable domain reads SQTIHQWPATLVQPVGSPLSLECTVEGTSNPNLYWYRQAAGRGLQLLFYSVGIGQISSEVPQNLSASRPQDRQFILSSKKLLLSDSGFYLCARSPQESYNEQFFGPGTRLTVL.

This clone was seen more than once but under ten times. In DNA, the CDR3 is TGTGCCAGCGGCAGGACAGGATTGGGGGGAAACACTGAAGCTTTCTTT. It encodes CASGRTGLGGNTEAFF. The chain is built from TRBV5-6 and TRBJ1-1; 7 bases fit TRBD1. Germline lookup yields CDR1 SGHDT and CDR2 YYEEEE. V shed 7 bases, J shed 2 bases, and the junction held 14 bases outside the gene matches. The CDR3 length is 16 residues.

The CDR3 DNA is TGTGCCAGCAGGTCTAGCGGGGAACCGCAAGAGACCCAGTACTTC. Translating gives CASRSSGEPQETQYF. The V gene is TRBV6-5, the J gene TRBJ2-5, with 9 bases identical to TRBD2. Germline CDR1 is MNHEY and CDR2 is SVGAGI. This CDR3 contains 15 residues. Trimming took 6 bases from V and 2 from J; bases not matched to a gene: 7.

The J gene is TRBJ2-1, the V gene TRBV10-3; 8 positions match TRBD2. The CDR3 sequence is 17 residues long. The junction had 8 bases not matched to a gene; V was cut back by 3 bases and J by 1 base. Germline CDR1 ENHRY, CDR2 SYGVKD. The CDR3 reads CAISDPPSGPSYNEQFF. The DNA for the CDR3 is TGTGCCATCAGTGATCCCCCTAGCGGGCCATCCTACAATGAGCAGTTCTTC.

This clone was seen just once. The CDR3 region has the DNA TGTGCCTGGAGTGCCCTCGGTTCGGGGGCCGGCTACGAGCAGTACTTC. This translates into CAWSALGSGAGYEQYF. V is TRBV30 and J is TRBJ2-7; D assignment may be TRBD1 or TRBD2 (6 bases each). Germline CDR1 GTSNPN, CDR2 SVGIG (reference sequence). This CDR3 is 16 amino acids long. Trimming cost V 1 base and J 3 bases, with 19 bases left between them. The variable domain in full, with the rest retrieved from reference TRBV30 and TRBJ2-7, is SQTIHQWPATLVQPVGSPLSLECTVEGTSNPNLYWYRQAAGRGLQLLFYSVGIGQISSEVPQNLSASRPQDRQFILSSKKLLLSDSGFYLCAWSALGSGAGYEQYFGPGTRLTVT.

The chain links TRBV5-4 to TRBJ2-7, with no clear D. Trimming removed 2 bases from V and 0 bases from J, with 3 bases in between. The CDR3 has 12 amino acids. The germline V gene has CDR1 SGHNT and CDR2 YYREEE (reference sequence). CDR3 bases: TGTGCCAGCAGCTTACTCTCCTACGAGCAGTACTTC. It codes for CASSLLSYEQYF.

This chain links TRBV6-4 with TRBJ2-2; 9 nucleotides match TRBD1. Germline lookup yields CDR1 MRHNA and CDR2 SNTAGT. V shed 6 bases, J shed 7 bases, and the junction held 6 bases outside the gene matches. The CDR3 sequence is 14 residues long. CDR3 region: CASRNRGPVGELFF. For the CDR3, the DNA is TGTGCCAGCAGGAACAGGGGGCCTGTCGGGGAGCTGTTTTTT.

The CDR3 here is CASSPPLDQGVAYGYTF. In DNA, the CDR3 is TGTGCCAGCTCACCCCCCCTTGATCAGGGTGTTGCCTATGGCTACACCTTC. The rearrangement uses TRBV18 and TRBJ1-2, with D possibly being TRBD1 (5 bases). Germline lookup yields CDR1 KGHSH and CDR2 LQKENI. V was pared by 3 bases and J by 4 bases, with 21 bases between. The CDR3 has 17 residues. Full variable domain (remainder filled in from reference TRBV18 and TRBJ1-2): NAGVMQNPRHLVRRRGQEARLRCSPMKGHSHVYWYRQLPEEGLKFMVYLQKENIIDESGMPKERFSAEFPKEGPSILRIQQVVRGDSAAYFCASSPPLDQGVAYGYTFGSGTRLTVV.

The CDR3 sequence: CASPRGVVQETQYF. The CDR3, as DNA: TGTGCCAGTCCCCGTGGGGTTGTTCAAGAGACCCAGTACTTC. The chain combines TRBV5-8 with TRBJ2-5; D uncertain. Trimming took off 8 bases at V and 2 bases at J, with 16 bases between the two ends. The CDR3 is 14 residues long. Germline assignment: CDR1 SGHTS and CDR2 YDEGEE.

In nucleotides, the CDR3 is TGTGCCAGCAGCCCAGCCGGGACTAGCGGTACAAGGTCCTACGAGCAGTACTTC. It translates to CASSPAGTSGTRSYEQYF. V and J are TRBV5-4 and TRBJ2-7, with 11 bases matching TRBD2. Germline CDR1 reads SGHNT; CDR2 reads YYREEE (reference sequence). The V and J ends lost 4 bases and 1 base, in that order; junction bases with no gene match: 13. The CDR3 consists of 18 residues.

The J gene is TRBJ1-5, the V gene TRBV5-5; TRBD1 agrees at 7 bases. The germline V gene encodes CDR1 SGHKS and CDR2 YYEKEE (reference sequence). Losses at the gene ends were 1 base for V and 4 bases for J; bases not matched to a gene: 5. The CDR3 totals 15 residues. In DNA, the CDR3 is TGTGCCAGCAGCTTGCAATGGGACAGTAATCAGCCCCAGCATTTT. Amino acids: CASSLQWDSNQPQHF.

This clone appeared once. V is TRBV19 and J is TRBJ2-3, with D tentatively TRBD1 (6 bases). V was trimmed by 6 bases and J by 6 bases, leaving 22 bases between them. This CDR3 comprises 16 residues. Germline CDR1 LNHDA, CDR2 SQIVND (reference sequence). The CDR3 is CASRKIPTGRRDTQYF. The CDR3 coding sequence is TGTGCCAGTAGAAAAATTCCGACAGGACGTAGGGATACGCAGTATTTT.

This clone was detected only once. The chain employs TRBV18 and TRBJ2-3; TRBD2 matches 9 bases. Germline V gives CDR1 KGHSH, CDR2 LQKENI. V lost 4 bases and J lost 2; bases outside the gene matches: 7. This CDR3 spans 16 amino acids. In nucleotides, the CDR3 is TGTGCCAGCTCACTCTCCGGGACTAGCTACACAGATACGCAGTATTTT. Its protein is CASSLSGTSYTDTQYF. The full variable domain, its missing parts supplied by reference TRBV18 and TRBJ2-3, is NAGVMQNPRHLVRRRGQEARLRCSPMKGHSHVYWYRQLPEEGLKFMVYLQKENIIDESGMPKERFSAEFPKEGPSILRIQQVVRGDSAAYFCASSLSGTSYTDTQYFGPGTRLTVL.